Following are 10 T cell receptor beta chains from one sample sequenced in a study of blood T cell repertoires in COVID-19. The assay was immunoSEQ multiplex PCR, and TCRdb's table has in-frame clones only and misses some. Counted here are about 68,000 clones, nearly 90% occurring once; the ten biggest clones make up about 3.5%. The material sequenced was peripheral blood. The source is a woman between 50 and 59 years old with COVID-19, enrolled during active disease.

The rearrangement joins TRBV5-1 to TRBJ2-7; TRBD2 matches at 9 bases. The CDR3 totals 14 residues. Per germline, CDR1 SGHRS and CDR2 YFSETQ. With V trimmed by 3 bases and J by 4 bases, 5 bases remained unmatched. The CDR3 DNA reads as TGCGCCAGCAGCTACGCGGGAGGGTCATACGAGCAGTACTTC. It is translated as CASSYAGGSYEQYF.

The rearrangement links TRBV7-2 to TRBJ2-2; D remains unclear. This CDR3 comprises 15 residues. Trimming shortened V by 5 bases and J by 2 bases, and 12 bases separated the two germline ends. Germline V lookup: CDR1 SGHTA, CDR2 FQGNSA. The DNA of the CDR3 is TGTGCCAGCAGCCCAAGCCCCATTAACACCGGGGAGCTGTTTTTT. It translates to CASSPSPINTGELFF. Variable domain in full (rest from reference TRBV7-2 and TRBJ2-2): GAGVSQSPSNKVTEKGKDVELRCDPISGHTALYWYRQSLGQGLEFLIYFQGNSAPDKSGLPSDRFSAERTGGSVSTLTIQRTQQEDSAVYLCASSPSPINTGELFFGEGSRLTVL.

The V call is TRBV14, the J call TRBJ2-4, with 12 bases aligning to TRBD2. The V segment lost 4 bases and the J segment 5 bases; nucleotides outside the gene matches: 6. Germline assignment: CDR1 SGHDN and CDR2 FVKESK. The CDR3 sequence is 16 residues long. CDR3 coding DNA: TGTGCCAGCAGCCGACTAGCGGGAGCCGGGGAAAACATTCAGTACTTC. Protein: CASSRLAGAGENIQYF.

The chain joins TRBV10-3 to TRBJ1-1; weak D call: TRBD1 (5 bases). The CDR3 has 13 residues. CDR1 and CDR2 (germline): ENHRY, SYGVKD. Trimming stripped 6 bases from V and 4 bases from J, with 12 bases between. The CDR3 loop reads CAIRGGFGTEAFF. The CDR3 nucleotides read TGTGCCATCAGGGGGGGGTTTGGCACTGAAGCTTTCTTT.

Only a few counts were recorded for this clone. This chain uses TRBV11-2 with TRBJ1-1; D is perhaps TRBD1 (6 bases). This CDR3 is built from 12 residues. Trimming removed 0 bases at V and 10 bases at J, with 9 bases between. Germline V CDR1 and CDR2: SGHAT, FQNNGV. The CDR3 DNA is TGTGCCAGCAGCTTAGATAGGGGGGGAGCTTTCTTT. Protein: CASSLDRGGAFF.

The chain couples TRBV2 to TRBJ2-1, with 7 bases aligning to TRBD2. With 4 bases clipped from V and 6 bases from J, the junction kept 3 bases outside the gene matches. Germline values: CDR1 SNHLY, CDR2 FYNNEI. The CDR3 length is 13 residues. This chain's CDR3 is CASSAIAGNEQFF. CDR3 DNA sequence: TGTGCCAGCAGTGCCATAGCGGGCAATGAGCAGTTCTTC.

The chain is built from TRBV12-3 or TRBV12-4 and TRBJ1-2; 8 bases are shared with TRBD1. V was clipped by 8 bases and J by 7 bases; unmatched bases: 9. This CDR3 region has 13 residues. Here the CDR3 reads CASARDRSFGYTF. CDR3 in DNA: TGTGCCAGCGCCCGGGACAGGTCATTTGGCTACACCTTC.

The CDR3 loop reads CASSLGGRNTEAFF. For the CDR3, the DNA is TGCGCCAGCAGCTTGGGGGGGCGAAACACTGAAGCTTTCTTT. This chain links TRBV5-1 with TRBJ1-1, with D maybe TRBD1 (6 bases). Germline assignment: CDR1 SGHRS and CDR2 YFSETQ. The CDR3 spans 14 residues. Trimming left V 0 bases short and J 2 bases short, with 8 bases between.

The V gene is TRBV30, the J gene TRBJ1-6; maybe TRBD1 (5 bases). Trimming stripped 2 bases from V and 10 bases from J, with 15 bases between. This CDR3 contains 14 residues. The germline gives CDR1 GTSNPN, CDR2 SVGIG (reference sequence). CDR3 region: CAWSPPQVWSPLHF. The CDR3 DNA reads TGTGCCTGGAGTCCGCCACAGGTGTGGTCACCCCTCCACTTT.

Here the CDR3 reads CSASQTSYEQYF. The CDR3 DNA is TGCAGTGCTAGTCAGACTAGCTACGAGCAGTACTTC. The chain joins TRBV20-1 to TRBJ2-7; TRBD2 might be the D (6 bases). The germline V gene has CDR1 DFQATT and CDR2 SNEGSKA (reference sequence). This CDR3 has 12 amino acids. With 3 bases removed from V and 3 bases from J, the gap between germline ends came to 9 bases.